The 3 T cell receptor beta chains listed next were all sequenced from one sample in a study of beta chain features in type 1 diabetes. Expressed TCRB transcripts were sequenced because the entire RNA isolate underwent reverse transcription. Produced via immunoSEQ multiplex PCR; TCRdb's table is partial and in-frame only. The data contain roughly 40,000 clones, around half of them singletons. What was sequenced was central memory CD4+ T cells from blood. The receptors originated from a woman between 18 and 30 years old in good health.

CDR3 DNA: TGTGCCATCAGCGCCGCCGGACAGTCTAACTATGGCTACACCTTC. Translated: CAISAAGQSNYGYTF. The gene calls are TRBV10-3 and TRBJ1-2, with D possibly matching TRBD1 (6 bases). Trimming cost V 6 bases and J 0 bases, with 14 bases left between them. The germline CDR1 and CDR2 sequences are ENHRY and SYGVKD. The CDR3 consists of 15 residues.

The J gene is TRBJ1-2, the V gene TRBV10-3; possibly TRBD1 for D (5 bases). The length of the CDR3 is 14 residues. V shed 2 bases and J shed 6 bases, with 13 bases lying between them. Per germline, CDR1 ENHRY and CDR2 SYGVKD. The CDR3 reads CAISENRRVDGYTF. In nucleotides, the CDR3 is TGTGCCATCAGTGAGAACAGGCGCGTCGATGGCTACACCTTC.

There are a few counts of this clone. This rearrangement joins TRBV11-2 to TRBJ2-7, with 9 bases aligning to TRBD2. Germline V lookup: CDR1 SGHAT, CDR2 FQNNGV. There are 17 residues in the CDR3. V was clipped by 5 bases and J by 2 bases; unmatched bases: 13. The CDR3 region has the DNA TGTGCCAGCAGCCTTGGTCGAGGTAGCGGGAGTACCTACGAGCAGTACTTC. This translates into CASSLGRGSGSTYEQYF.